This T cell receptor (beta chain) came from a study of shared clonotypes between healthy human individuals. Study-wide results and limits: Larger richness was generally estimated for naive than memory subsets.

The V end was cut by 1 base, the J end by 4 bases, with 5 bases between. The CDR3 has 14 amino acids. Germline-derived CDR1 and CDR2 are MNHNS and SASEGT. CD45RO negativity and positive selection for CCR7 defined naive CD8 cells, a population that excluded terminally differentiated effector memory CD45RA+ cells. Repertoires were generated with immunoSEQ multiplex PCR, while TCRdb's copy carries only in-frame clones and drops some. The table has about 2 million clones, roughly 95% seen once. Concerning this clone: The target antigen is unknown.

The TCR sequence derives from a man aged 18 to 29 in good health. The material sequenced was naive CD8+ T cells sorted from blood. The J gene is TRBJ2-6, the V gene TRBV6-1, with a possible D match to TRBD2 (5 bases). The CDR3: CASSEGRGANVLTF. CDR3 bases: TGTGCCAGCAGTGAAGGGAGGGGGGCCAACGTCCTGACTTTC.